This entry concerns a single T cell receptor (beta chain). Its target is not known. This sample is drawn from a study of Ad26.COV2.S vaccination and SARS-CoV-2 variants. Study-level results: In TCR breadth and depth analyses, total T cell responses may have been underestimated. People who got the vaccine or the placebo had similar non-spike TCR breadth.

The treatment: about 20 received Ad26.COV2.S at low or high dose, single or two shots; 5 received placebo; per-sample allocation not given. Sampling took place 63 days after the first vaccine or placebo injection. Assay used: immunoSEQ multiplex PCR; TCRdb lists only in-frame clones, some missing. The data show some 320,000 clones, around four fifths seen once. The V and J ends lost 4 bases and 8 bases, in that order; junction bases with no gene match: 6. Germline-derived CDR1 and CDR2 are SGHRS and YFSETQ. The CDR3 sequence is 13 residues long. The sequenced sample was peripheral blood, obtained in a trial of Ad26.COV2.S vaccine versus placebo. This sequence joins TRBV5-1 and TRBJ1-2; 9 bases are a match to TRBD1. This TCR was recovered from a person aged 18-60 years who received the Ad26.COV2.S COVID-19 vaccine or a placebo. DNA of the CDR3: TGCGCCAGCAGCCCCGGGACAGGGAGCGGCTACACCTTC. As protein: CASSPGTGSGYTF.